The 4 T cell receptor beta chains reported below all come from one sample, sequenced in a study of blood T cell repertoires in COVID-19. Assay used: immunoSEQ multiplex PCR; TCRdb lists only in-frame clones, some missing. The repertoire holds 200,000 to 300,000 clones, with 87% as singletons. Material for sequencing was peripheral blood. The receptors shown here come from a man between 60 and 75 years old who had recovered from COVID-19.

CDR3 amino acids: CASRRQGAGTEAFF. CDR3 in DNA: TGTGCCAGTAGGAGACAGGGGGCAGGCACTGAAGCTTTCTTT. The chain combines TRBV19 with TRBJ1-1, with TRBD1 matching over 10 bases. V was clipped by 6 bases and J by 4 bases; unmatched bases: 5. The CDR3 length is 14 residues. Germline CDR1 reads LNHDA; CDR2 reads SQIVND (reference sequence).

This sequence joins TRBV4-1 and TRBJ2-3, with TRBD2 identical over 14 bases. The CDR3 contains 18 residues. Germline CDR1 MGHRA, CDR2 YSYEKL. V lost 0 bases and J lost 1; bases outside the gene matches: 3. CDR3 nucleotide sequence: TGCGCCAGCAGCCAAGAAGGACTAGCGGGGGGCCGCACAGATACGCAGTATTTT. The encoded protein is CASSQEGLAGGRTDTQYF.

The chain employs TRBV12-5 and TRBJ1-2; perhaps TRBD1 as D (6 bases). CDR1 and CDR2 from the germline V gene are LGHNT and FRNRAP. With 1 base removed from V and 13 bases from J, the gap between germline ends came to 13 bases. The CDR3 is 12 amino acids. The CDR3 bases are TGTGCTAGTGGTTTGGATACAGGGTCGAGCACCTTC. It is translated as CASGLDTGSSTF.

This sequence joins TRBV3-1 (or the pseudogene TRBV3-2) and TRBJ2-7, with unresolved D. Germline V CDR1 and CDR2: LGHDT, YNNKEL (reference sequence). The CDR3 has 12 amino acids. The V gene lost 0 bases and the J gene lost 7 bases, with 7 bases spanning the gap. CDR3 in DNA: TGTGCCAGCAGCCAAGAGTTCCTGGAGCAGTACTTC. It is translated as CASSQEFLEQYF.